This entry lists 7 T cell receptor beta chains sequenced from one sample in a study of blood T cells in healthy people across ages. Primers used in a second PCR of about 6 to 12 cycles were a sample-barcoded 5' primer and a J-beta primer mix. TCRdb used MiXCR to reprocess the 5' RACE reads, holding one entry per CDR3 protein. The data contain 800,000 to 950,000 distinct CDR3 sequences, under 35% of them singletons. This same sample was also taken into another study, of T cells of mothers and their children.

Source material: blood. The receptor source for this set is a woman aged 40 to 55 in good health.

In this sample, this clonotype turned up once. One end of the junction varies from germline; a read error may be responsible. The rearrangement uses TRBV14 and TRBJ2-1; possibly TRBD2 for D (6 bases). CDR1 and CDR2 (germline): SGHDN, FVKESK. The CDR3 is 16 residues long. CDR3 amino acids: CASSHSGTGHNNEQVF. CDR3 sequence (DNA): TGTGCCAGCAGCCACAGTGGGACTGGTCACAACAATGAGCAGGTCTTC.

Only a few counts were recorded for this clonotype. The chain recombines TRBV6-1 with TRBJ1-1; D unclear. Germline V gene lookup returns CDR1 MNHNS and CDR2 SASEGT. Trimming took 1 base from V and 11 from J, leaving 5 bases between them. The CDR3 spans 10 residues. Here the CDR3 reads CASSEDEAFF. The CDR3 DNA reads TGTGCCAGCAGTGAAGACGAGGCTTTCTTT.

This clonotype occurred a few times. The chain employs TRBV3-1 and TRBJ2-7, with 9 bases lining up with TRBD2. The CDR3 loop spans 19 amino acids. Germline V gene data show CDR1 as LGHDT and CDR2 as YNNKEL (reference sequence). V was clipped by 4 bases and J by 0 bases; unmatched bases: 16. The CDR3 here is CASSLGSSRLAGISYEQYF. The DNA for the CDR3 is TGTGCCAGCAGCCTCGGGTCTAGCAGGCTAGCGGGGATCTCCTACGAGCAGTACTTC.

This rearrangement joins TRBV12-3 or TRBV12-4 to TRBJ2-2; D unresolved. The CDR3 contains 12 residues. Trimming cost V 6 bases and J 7 bases, with 9 bases left between them. CDR3 amino acids: CASRLIIGELFF. In DNA form, the CDR3 reads TGTGCCAGCAGATTGATTATCGGGGAGCTGTTTTTT.

The rearrangement joins TRBV27 to TRBJ2-1; TRBD1 might be the D (5 bases). Germline V gene data show CDR1 as MNHEY and CDR2 as SMNVEV (reference sequence). CDR3 length: 14 amino acids. V dropped 1 base and J dropped 8 bases, with 12 bases sitting between them. Here the CDR3 reads CASSLLAGWDEQFF. DNA for the CDR3: TGTGCCAGCAGTTTATTAGCAGGGTGGGATGAGCAGTTCTTC.

This clonotype was found many times. The J gene is TRBJ2-7, the V gene TRBV27; no reliable D call. With 2 bases removed from V and 5 bases from J, the gap between germline ends came to 13 bases. The germline CDR1 and CDR2 sequences are MNHEY and SMNVEV (reference sequence). The CDR3 is 14 amino acids. As DNA, the CDR3 is TGTGCCAGCAGTTTAAGGGCGTTGGGGAACGAGCAGTACTTC. Translated, it gives CASSLRALGNEQYF.

Worth noting for this clonotype: The germline gene is not matched at one end of the junction; a read error may be the cause. The rearrangement uses TRBV18 and TRBJ1-1, with D uncertain. The germline CDR1 and CDR2 sequences are KGHSH and LQKENI. This CDR3 has 13 amino acids. CDR3 sequence: CASSPRGNAEAFF. DNA of the CDR3: TGTGCCAGCTCACCACGTGGGAACGCTGAAGCTTTCTTT.